The 31 T cell receptor beta chains listed next were all sequenced from one sample in a study of graft-versus-host responses after intestinal transplantation. Intraepithelial and lamina propria lymphocytes were isolated from graft specimens. Generated by immunoSEQ multiplex PCR, the TCRdb table keeps only in-frame clones and is missing some. Of approximately 12,000 clones in the sample, 76% are singletons; the top ten hold 9% to 10%. The sequencing here drew on ileum tissue, taken 23 days after intestinal transplant. The source of these receptors is a human patient who received an intestinal transplant, so some T cells may come from the graft donor.

J is TRBJ2-6 and V is TRBV7-9; D unresolved. V was cut by 5 bases and J by 0 bases, with 8 bases left in between. The CDR3 contains 15 residues. CDR1 is SEHNR and CDR2 is FQNEAQ in the germline V gene (reference sequence). The CDR3 region has the DNA TGTGCCAGCAGCCCAGTTGTCTCTGGGGCCAACGTCCTGACTTTC. Protein: CASSPVVSGANVLTF.

This chain links TRBV30 with TRBJ1-5, with D unresolved. Trimming took 0 bases from V and 5 from J, leaving 11 bases between them. The CDR3 sequence is 14 residues long. Germline-derived CDR1 and CDR2 are GTSNPN and SVGIG (reference sequence). CDR3 protein: CAWSVTSSDQPQHF. CDR3 sequence (DNA): TGTGCCTGGAGTGTCACATCATCAGATCAGCCCCAGCATTTT.

This clone showed up just a few times. This chain links TRBV6-1 with TRBJ2-7, with D tentatively TRBD1 (6 bases). Trimming stripped 5 bases from V and 0 bases from J, with 14 bases between. Germline CDR1 is MNHNS and CDR2 is SASEGT. This CDR3 is built from 15 residues. The CDR3 DNA reads TGTGCCAGCAGTCCTGGGACAAGTAGCTCCTACGAGCAGTACTTC. Its protein is CASSPGTSSSYEQYF.

This clone was observed a handful of times. J is TRBJ2-1 and V is TRBV13; possibly TRBD2 for D (6 bases). The CDR3 has 14 residues. The V end was cut by 1 base, the J end by 10 bases, with 14 bases between. CDR1 PRHDT and CDR2 FYEKMQ come from the germline V gene (reference sequence). The CDR3 protein is CASSLAELGREQFF. The CDR3 DNA reads as TGTGCCAGCAGCTTAGCAGAATTGGGGAGGGAGCAGTTCTTC.

The rearrangement uses TRBV19 and TRBJ2-5; weak D call: TRBD2 (7 bases). The length of the CDR3 is 14 residues. V was cut by 8 bases and J by 5 bases, with 18 bases left in between. Germline V gene sequence: CDR1 LNHDA, CDR2 SQIVND (reference sequence). In DNA, the CDR3 is TGTGCCAGTGGTGGTAGGGGGGGCTGGGAGACCCAGTACTTC. The encoded protein is CASGGRGGWETQYF.

This chain uses TRBV27 with TRBJ2-1; 8 bases match TRBD1. This CDR3 region has 13 residues. The V gene's germline CDR1 is MNHEY and CDR2 SMNVEV (reference sequence). The V segment lost 6 bases and the J segment 9 bases; nucleotides outside the gene matches: 7. The CDR3 sequence: CASSPQGVVEQFF. For the CDR3, the DNA is TGTGCCAGCAGCCCACAGGGGGTGGTTGAGCAGTTCTTC.

This sequence joins TRBV7-3 and TRBJ2-1, with 10 bases aligning to TRBD2. The germline V gene encodes CDR1 SGHTA and CDR2 FQGTGA. With V trimmed by 2 bases and J by 5 bases, 3 bases remained unmatched. The CDR3 is made up of 15 amino acids. CDR3 protein: CASSLGSGRNNEQFF. CDR3 sequence (DNA): TGTGCCAGCAGCTTAGGTAGCGGGAGGAACAATGAGCAGTTCTTC.

This clone has just a few counts. The chain recombines TRBV4-2 with TRBJ2-7, with 7 bases fitting TRBD1. The CDR3 has 14 residues. Trimming at V came to 4 bases and at J to 2 bases, leaving 5 bases not matched to a gene. The germline V gene encodes CDR1 LGHNA and CDR2 YNFKEQ. In nucleotides, the CDR3 is TGTGCCAGCAGCCTCCGGGACAGAACCTACGAGCAGTACTTC. Protein: CASSLRDRTYEQYF.

This clone showed up just a few times. The chain has TRBV11-2 and TRBJ2-7; TRBD1 matches 7 bases. The germline V gene encodes CDR1 SGHAT and CDR2 FQNNGV. The CDR3 has 17 amino acids. J was trimmed by 2 bases and V by 4 bases; bases with no gene match: 14. The CDR3 coding sequence is TGTGCCAGCAGCTCGAACCGGGACAGTTTCGAAGCCTACGAGCAGTACTTC. It codes for CASSSNRDSFEAYEQYF.

V usage is TRBV28 and J usage is TRBJ1-1; D gene uncertain. Trimming left V 4 bases short and J 0 bases short, with 12 bases between. CDR3 length equals 15 residues. The germline V gene encodes CDR1 MDHEN and CDR2 SYDVKM. The CDR3 loop is CASSSRGYLNTEAFF. The CDR3, as DNA: TGTGCCAGCAGTTCAAGAGGGTATCTGAACACTGAAGCTTTCTTT.

This sequence joins TRBV28 and TRBJ2-2; D call uncertain. The CDR3 length is 13 residues. In germline, CDR1 is MDHEN, CDR2 SYDVKM. Between the trimmed V and J ends, which lost 3 bases and 6 bases, there was a span of 8 bases. The CDR3 spells CASSLRRPGELFF. The CDR3, as DNA: TGTGCCAGCAGTTTGAGGCGGCCCGGGGAGCTGTTTTTT.

The chain carries TRBV19 and TRBJ2-1; either TRBD1 or TRBD2 may fit D (5 bases each). The V gene lost 1 base and the J gene lost 15 bases, with 19 bases spanning the gap. The CDR3 has 14 amino acids. CDR1 and CDR2 from the germline V gene are LNHDA and SQIVND (reference sequence). The CDR3: CASSIGGNPGLGFF. DNA of the CDR3: TGTGCCAGTAGTATAGGGGGGAATCCCGGGCTTGGGTTCTTC.

V and J are TRBV27 and TRBJ1-1, with no clear D. V lost 5 bases and J 5 bases, leaving 15 bases between the germline ends. Germline V gene lookup returns CDR1 MNHEY and CDR2 SMNVEV (reference sequence). The CDR3 length is 14 residues. The CDR3 spells CASSQTRRGTEAFF. The DNA for the CDR3 is TGTGCCAGCAGTCAGACCCGAAGAGGGACTGAAGCTTTCTTT.

This chain joins TRBV4-3 and TRBJ2-5; TRBD2 might be the D (6 bases). The CDR3 extends over 15 amino acids. Trimming stripped 1 base from V and 5 bases from J, with 14 bases between. Germline CDR1 is LGHNA and CDR2 is YSLEER. The DNA of the CDR3 is TGCGCCAGCAGCCAAGCGGGCCCAGGGAGGGAGACCCAGTACTTC. It encodes CASSQAGPGRETQYF.

In its sample, this clone is large. The V gene is TRBV9, the J gene TRBJ2-1; 10 bases align to TRBD2. CDR1 SGDLS and CDR2 YYNGEE come from the germline V gene. This CDR3 is 16 amino acids long. The junction had 3 bases not matched to a gene; V was cut back by 3 bases and J by 0 bases. The CDR3 is CASSGTSGYSYNEQFF. CDR3 DNA: TGTGCCAGCAGCGGGACTAGCGGTTACTCCTACAATGAGCAGTTCTTC.

On this clone: The germline gene is not matched at one end of the junction; a read error may be the cause. The chain is built from TRBV7-9 and TRBJ1-4; D perhaps matches TRBD1 (5 bases). Germline V gene sequence: CDR1 SEHNR, CDR2 FQNEAQ (reference sequence). The CDR3 loop spans 18 amino acids. In DNA form, the CDR3 reads TGTGCCAGCAGCACCGACCGGGGCCACCTCGCAACTAATGAAAAACTGCTTTTT. This gives the protein CASSTDRGHLATNEKLLF.

The chain carries TRBV12-2 and TRBJ2-5; the table's D call, TRBD2, was not checked against the DNA. The J call is doubtful: the DNA matches TRBJ2-7 better. TRBV12-2 is given as a pseudogene. The CDR3 consists of 14 residues. CDR3 coding DNA: TGTGCAAGTCGCCTAGGGGGAGTGGTCAACGAGCAGTACTTC. It translates to CASRLGGVVNEQYF.

As for this clone: A read error may account for a junction end that differs from germline. This rearrangement joins TRBV9 to TRBJ1-6; the D gene is possibly TRBD1 (6 bases). Per germline, CDR1 SGDLS and CDR2 YYNGEE. The CDR3 runs to 15 residues. The CDR3 nucleotides are TGTGCCAGCGGCGTACAGGGCTCCTATAATTCACCCCTCCACTTT. It specifies CASGVQGSYNSPLHF.

The V gene is TRBV5-8, the J gene TRBJ1-2, with D uncertain. Trimming took 6 bases from V and 3 from J, leaving 9 bases between them. The CDR3 extends over 12 amino acids. Germline lookup yields CDR1 SGHTS and CDR2 YDEGEE. The CDR3 reads CASTTNDYGYTF. In DNA form, the CDR3 reads TGTGCCAGCACCACTAATGACTATGGCTACACCTTC. The variable domain in full, completed from reference TRBV5-8 and TRBJ1-2, reads EAGVTQSPTHLIKTRGQQATLRCSPISGHTSVYWYQQALGLGLQFLLWYDEGEERNRGNFPPRFSGRQFPNYSSELNVNALELEDSALYLCASTTNDYGYTFGSGTRLTVV.

The CDR3 DNA reads TGTGCCACCAGCAGAGACAGGTTCTCTGGAAACACCATATATTTT. It yields the protein CATSRDRFSGNTIYF. This chain uses TRBV15 with TRBJ1-3; D is unclear. This CDR3 has 15 residues. Germline V gene lookup returns CDR1 LNHNV and CDR2 YYDKDF (reference sequence). With 0 bases removed from V and 0 bases from J, the gap between germline ends came to 6 bases.

This chain uses TRBV9 with TRBJ1-2; 7 bases map to TRBD1. The CDR3 spans 18 residues. The junction had 15 bases not matched to a gene; V was cut back by 4 bases and J by 0 bases. Germline-derived CDR1 and CDR2 are SGDLS and YYNGEE. This chain's CDR3 is CASSPVWTGPMANYGYTF. The CDR3 DNA is TGTGCCAGCAGCCCTGTTTGGACAGGCCCAATGGCTAACTATGGCTACACCTTC.

This chain links TRBV27 with TRBJ2-5, with 10 bases fitting TRBD2. The trim removed 3 bases at V and 4 bases at J, leaving 8 bases unmatched. This CDR3 comprises 16 residues. Germline CDR1 and CDR2: MNHEY and SMNVEV (reference sequence). In nucleotides, the CDR3 is TGTGCCAGCAGTTTGGAGGTAGCGGGGGGCGTAGAGACCCAGTACTTC. Protein: CASSLEVAGGVETQYF.

The V and J genes are TRBV4-1 and TRBJ2-3; no clear D gene. The V end was cut by 1 base, the J end by 2 bases, with 13 bases between. Germline V lookup: CDR1 MGHRA, CDR2 YSYEKL. The CDR3 is 16 residues long. The CDR3 loop reads CASSQGSQSLTDTQYF. The CDR3 bases are TGCGCCAGCAGCCAAGGGTCCCAAAGCCTCACAGATACGCAGTATTTT.

CDR3 in DNA: TGTGCCAGCAGCCCAGAGGCTAGCGGGAGACATGAGCAGTTCTTC. Its protein product is CASSPEASGRHEQFF. The chain links TRBV5-4 to TRBJ2-1; 10 bases agree with TRBD2. This CDR3 has 15 residues. Trimming cost V 4 bases and J 8 bases; bases outside gene matches: 9. Germline CDR1 reads SGHNT; CDR2 reads YYREEE (reference sequence).

The chain combines TRBV5-3 with TRBJ2-2, with 10 nucleotides matching TRBD2. TRBV5-3 is sorted into the ORF group, with uncertain function. V dropped 4 bases and J dropped 6; count of bases not matched to a gene: 12. This CDR3 is 17 amino acids long. The CDR3 DNA follows: TGTGCCAGAAGCCCCGGTCCGAGCGGGAGGGGGGCCGGGGAGCTGTTTTTT. This gives the protein CARSPGPSGRGAGELFF.

The chain has TRBV5-5 and TRBJ1-2; 9 bases agree with TRBD1. V trimming: 5 bases; J trimming: 8 bases; junction bases outside the gene matches: 7. The CDR3 covers 13 residues. Per germline, CDR1 SGHKS and CDR2 YYEKEE (reference sequence). DNA of the CDR3: TGTGCCAGCAGTCACGGACAGGGGTCGGGCTACACCTTC. Its protein product is CASSHGQGSGYTF.

There are a few counts of this clone. The genes are TRBV6-4 and TRBJ1-2, with no clear D. The V end lost 0 bases, the J end lost 7 bases, and 15 bases lay between the germline ends. Germline CDR1 and CDR2: MRHNA and SNTAGT. The CDR3 has 15 amino acids. CDR3 bases: TGTGCCAGCAGTGACTCGAGTCGAGGGCTGGGTGGCTACACCTTC. It encodes CASSDSSRGLGGYTF.

The chain is built from TRBV5-4 and TRBJ2-1, with a possible D match to TRBD2 (6 bases). CDR1 SGHNT and CDR2 YYREEE come from the germline V gene (reference sequence). The V end lost 1 base, the J end lost 12 bases, and 26 bases lay between the germline ends. The CDR3 runs to 17 residues. DNA for the CDR3: TGTGCCAGCAGCTTGAACTATTGGCGGGAAGCGGTCACCTTGCAGTTCTTC. Translating gives CASSLNYWREAVTLQFF.

In DNA form, the CDR3 reads TGTGCCAGCAGCCGCCTTTGGACTACGGCGGGGCCCTACAATGAGCAGTTCTTC. Its protein is CASSRLWTTAGPYNEQFF. The rearrangement joins TRBV7-2 to TRBJ2-1; TRBD2 might be the D (6 bases). This CDR3 is 18 amino acids long. The V end lost 5 bases, the J end lost 2 bases, and 22 bases lay between the germline ends. In germline, CDR1 is SGHTA, CDR2 FQGNSA.

This chain connects TRBV30 to TRBJ2-1; unclear D gene. CDR1 and CDR2 from the germline V gene are GTSNPN and SVGIG (reference sequence). The CDR3 is 15 residues long. V was pared by 0 bases and J by 0 bases, with 9 bases between. As DNA, the CDR3 is TGTGCCTGGAGTGTAACGGTAAGCTCCTACAATGAGCAGTTCTTC. This translates into CAWSVTVSSYNEQFF.

The count of this clone is one. V usage is TRBV19 and J usage is TRBJ2-7; unclear D gene. Germline-derived CDR1 and CDR2 are LNHDA and SQIVND (reference sequence). This CDR3 contains 13 residues. V lost 3 bases and J lost 2, with 8 bases in between. The CDR3, as DNA: TGTGCCAGTAGTATGGGTTCGGCCTACGAGCAGTACTTC. Amino acids: CASSMGSAYEQYF.